This T cell receptor beta chain was found in a study of blood T cells in healthy people across ages. A sample-barcoded 5' primer and a J-beta primer mix were used in a second PCR of about 7 to 12 cycles. MiXCR was run by TCRdb on the 5' RACE reads, yielding one entry per CDR3 protein. The data show around 900,000 distinct CDR3 sequences, about 53% seen once. The specimen sequenced was blood. This sequence was found in a woman aged 55 to 70 in good health.

CDR3: CASSYGGTDPKETQYF. The CDR3 DNA reads TGTGCCAGCAGTTACGGCGGGACGGACCCGAAGGAGACCCAGTACTTC. The V and J genes are TRBV6-5 and TRBJ2-5; TRBD2 is a possible D gene (6 bases). Per the germline V gene, CDR1 is MNHEY and CDR2 is SVGAGI. The CDR3 has 16 amino acids. Trimming took 2 bases from V and 5 from J, leaving 18 bases between them.